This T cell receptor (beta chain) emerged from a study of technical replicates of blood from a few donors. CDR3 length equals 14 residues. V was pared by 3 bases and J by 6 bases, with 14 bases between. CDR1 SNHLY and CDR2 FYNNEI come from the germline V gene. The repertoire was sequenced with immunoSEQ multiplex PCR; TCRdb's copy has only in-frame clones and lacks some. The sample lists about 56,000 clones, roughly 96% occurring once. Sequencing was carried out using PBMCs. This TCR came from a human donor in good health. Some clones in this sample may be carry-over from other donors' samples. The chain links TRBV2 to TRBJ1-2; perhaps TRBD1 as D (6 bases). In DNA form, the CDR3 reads TGTGCCAGCAGTGACCCCAGGACAGCAAATGGCTACACCTTC. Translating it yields CASSDPRTANGYTF.